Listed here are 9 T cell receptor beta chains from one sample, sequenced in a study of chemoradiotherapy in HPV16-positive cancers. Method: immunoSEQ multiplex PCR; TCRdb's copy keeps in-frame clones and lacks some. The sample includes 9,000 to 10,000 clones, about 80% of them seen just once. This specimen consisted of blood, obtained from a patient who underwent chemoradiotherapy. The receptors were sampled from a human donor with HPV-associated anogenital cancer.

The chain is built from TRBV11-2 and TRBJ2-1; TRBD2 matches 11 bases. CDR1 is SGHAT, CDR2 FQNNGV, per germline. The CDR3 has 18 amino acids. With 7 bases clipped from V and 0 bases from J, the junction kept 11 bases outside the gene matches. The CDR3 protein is CASIGTGTSGGSYNEQFF. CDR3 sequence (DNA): TGTGCCAGCATTGGGACCGGGACTAGCGGCGGCTCCTACAATGAGCAGTTCTTC. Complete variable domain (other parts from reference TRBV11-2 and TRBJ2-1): EAGVAQSPRYKIIEKRQSVAFWCNPISGHATLYWYQQILGQGPKLLIQFQNNGVVDDSQLPKDRFSAERLKGVDSTLKIQPAKLEDSAVYLCASIGTGTSGGSYNEQFFGPGTRLTVL.

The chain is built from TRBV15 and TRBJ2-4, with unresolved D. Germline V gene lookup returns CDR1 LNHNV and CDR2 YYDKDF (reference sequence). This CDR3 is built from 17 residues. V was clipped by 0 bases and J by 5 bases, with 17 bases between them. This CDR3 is CATSRDVGTDRQNIQYF. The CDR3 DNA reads TGTGCCACCAGCAGAGATGTGGGCACAGACCGTCAAAACATTCAGTACTTC.

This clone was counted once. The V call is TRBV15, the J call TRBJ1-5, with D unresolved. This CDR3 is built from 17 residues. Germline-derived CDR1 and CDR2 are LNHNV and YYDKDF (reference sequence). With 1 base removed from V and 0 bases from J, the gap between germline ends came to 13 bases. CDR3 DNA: TGTGCCACCAGCAGAGTAGCACAGACCTATAGCAATCAGCCCCAGCATTTT. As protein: CATSRVAQTYSNQPQHF.

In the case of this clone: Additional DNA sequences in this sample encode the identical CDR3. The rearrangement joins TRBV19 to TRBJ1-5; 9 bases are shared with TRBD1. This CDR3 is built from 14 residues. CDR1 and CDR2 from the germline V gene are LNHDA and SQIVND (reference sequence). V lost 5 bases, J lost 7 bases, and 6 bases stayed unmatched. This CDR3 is CASSPTGGSQPQHF. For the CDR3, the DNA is TGTGCCAGTAGTCCGACAGGGGGTAGCCAGCCCCAGCATTTT.

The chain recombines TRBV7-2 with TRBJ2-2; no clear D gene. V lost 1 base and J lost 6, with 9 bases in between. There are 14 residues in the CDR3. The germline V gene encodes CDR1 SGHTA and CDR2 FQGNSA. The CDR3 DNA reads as TGTGCCAGCAGCTTAGGCCATACAGCCGGGGAGCTGTTTTTT. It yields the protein CASSLGHTAGELFF.

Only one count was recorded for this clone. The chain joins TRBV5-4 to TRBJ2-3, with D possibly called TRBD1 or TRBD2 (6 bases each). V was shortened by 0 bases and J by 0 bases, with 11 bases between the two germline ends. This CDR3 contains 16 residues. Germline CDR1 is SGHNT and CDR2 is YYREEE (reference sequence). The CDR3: CASSLDPGASTDTQYF. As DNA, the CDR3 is TGTGCCAGCAGCTTGGACCCGGGGGCTAGCACAGATACGCAGTATTTT.

CDR3 DNA sequence: TGTGCCACCAGCAGAGGGGGGGATGGAAACACCATATATTTT. Encoded protein: CATSRGGDGNTIYF. The J gene is TRBJ1-3, the V gene TRBV15; tentatively, D is TRBD1 (5 bases). The CDR3 sequence is 14 residues long. The germline gives CDR1 LNHNV, CDR2 YYDKDF (reference sequence). Trimming shortened V by 1 base and J by 3 bases, and 7 bases separated the two germline ends.

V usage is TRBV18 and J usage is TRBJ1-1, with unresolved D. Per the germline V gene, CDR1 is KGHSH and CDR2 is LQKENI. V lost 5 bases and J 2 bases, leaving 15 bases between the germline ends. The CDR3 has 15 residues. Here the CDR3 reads CASSESDTANTEAFF. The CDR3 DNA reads TGTGCCAGCTCAGAATCTGACACCGCCAACACTGAAGCTTTCTTT.

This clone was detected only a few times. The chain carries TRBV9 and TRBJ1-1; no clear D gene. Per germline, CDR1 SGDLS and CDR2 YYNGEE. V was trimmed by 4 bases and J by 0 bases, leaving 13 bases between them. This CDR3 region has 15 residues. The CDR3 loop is CASSPLSGVNTEAFF. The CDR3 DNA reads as TGTGCCAGCAGCCCCCTTTCTGGGGTGAACACTGAAGCTTTCTTT.